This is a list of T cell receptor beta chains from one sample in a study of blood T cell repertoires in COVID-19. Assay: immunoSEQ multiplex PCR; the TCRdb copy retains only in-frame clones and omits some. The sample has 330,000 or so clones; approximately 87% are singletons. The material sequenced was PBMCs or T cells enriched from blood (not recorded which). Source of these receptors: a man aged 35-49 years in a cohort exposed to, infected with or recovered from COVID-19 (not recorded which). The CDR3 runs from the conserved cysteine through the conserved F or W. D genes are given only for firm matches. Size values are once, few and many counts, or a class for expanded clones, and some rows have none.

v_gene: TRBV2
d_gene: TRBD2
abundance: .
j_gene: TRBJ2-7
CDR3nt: TGTGCCAGCTCCGCGACTAGCGGGGGAGTATACGAGCAGTACTTC
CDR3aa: CASSATSGGVYEQYF

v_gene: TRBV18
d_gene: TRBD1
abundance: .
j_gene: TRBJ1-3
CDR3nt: TGTGCCAGCTCACCAACCCGGGACAGGGATCAGACGGCCGCCTCTGGAAACACCATATATTTT
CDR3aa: CASSPTRDRDQTAASGNTIYF

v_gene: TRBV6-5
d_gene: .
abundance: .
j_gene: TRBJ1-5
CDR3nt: TGTGCCAGCAGGGTAGCCAATCAGCCCCAGCATTTT
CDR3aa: CASRVANQPQHF

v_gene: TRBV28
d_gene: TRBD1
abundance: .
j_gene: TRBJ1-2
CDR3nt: TGTGCCAGCGGTACAGGGGGAACGGGCGGCTACACCTTC
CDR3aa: CASGTGGTGGYTF

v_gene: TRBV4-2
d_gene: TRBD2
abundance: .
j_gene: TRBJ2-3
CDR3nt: TGTGCCAGCAGCTTTAGCGGGAGTGGCACAGATACGCAGTATTTT
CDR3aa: CASSFSGSGTDTQYF

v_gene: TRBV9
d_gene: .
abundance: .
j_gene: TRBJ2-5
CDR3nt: TGTGCCAGCAGCGGTGGGCGGGCGGTTGAAGAGACCCAGTACTTC
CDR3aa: CASSGGRAVEETQYF

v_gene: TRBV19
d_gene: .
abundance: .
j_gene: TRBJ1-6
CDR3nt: TGTGCCAGTAGTATACACAGAGTTTCACCCCTCCACTTT
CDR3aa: CASSIHRVSPLHF

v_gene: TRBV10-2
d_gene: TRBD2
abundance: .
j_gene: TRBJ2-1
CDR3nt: TGCGCCAGCAGGGGACTAGCGGGAGGATATGAGCAGTTCTTC
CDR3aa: CASRGLAGGYEQFF

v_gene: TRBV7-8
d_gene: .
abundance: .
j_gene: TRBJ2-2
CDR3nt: TGTGCCAGCAGCTTCCAACTGAACACCGGGGAGCTGTTTTTT
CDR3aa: CASSFQLNTGELFF

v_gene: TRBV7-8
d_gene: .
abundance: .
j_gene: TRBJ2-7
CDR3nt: TGTGCCAGCAGCTTAGCGGGAGTCCTCTTTCGCTACGAGCAGTACTTC
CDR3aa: CASSLAGVLFRYEQYF

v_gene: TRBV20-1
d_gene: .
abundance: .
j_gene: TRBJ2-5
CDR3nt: TGCAGTGCATACAAAGAGACCCAGTACTTC
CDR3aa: CSAYKETQYF

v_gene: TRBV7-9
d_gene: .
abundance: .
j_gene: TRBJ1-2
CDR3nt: TGTGCCAGCAGCTTAGCAGGGGGTCGGGTCTATGGCTACACCTTC
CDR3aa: CASSLAGGRVYGYTF

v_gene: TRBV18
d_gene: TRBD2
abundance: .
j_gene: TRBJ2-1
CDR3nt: TGTGCCAGCTCTCTCCCAGGCGGGAGTGGGGTTGGCAATGAGCAGTTCTTC
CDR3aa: CASSLPGGSGVGNEQFF

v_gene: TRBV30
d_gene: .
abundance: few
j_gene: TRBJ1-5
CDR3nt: TGTGCCTGGAGTGTACAGGGCAATCAGCCCCAGCATTTT
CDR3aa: CAWSVQGNQPQHF

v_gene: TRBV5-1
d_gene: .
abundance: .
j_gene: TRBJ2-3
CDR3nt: TGCGCCAGCAGCTTGGCCTTTTATGGACGGGGGAGAACAGATACGCAGTATTTT
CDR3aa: CASSLAFYGRGRTDTQYF

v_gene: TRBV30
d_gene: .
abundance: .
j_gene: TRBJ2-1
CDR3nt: TGTGCCTGGAGTGGGCGGGGCCGCAACAATGAGCAGTTCTTC
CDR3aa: CAWSGRGRNNEQFF

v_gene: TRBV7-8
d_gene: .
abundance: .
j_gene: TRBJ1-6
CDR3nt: TGTGCCAGCAGCCCCGGACAGACTAATTCACCCCTCCACTTT
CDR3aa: CASSPGQTNSPLHF

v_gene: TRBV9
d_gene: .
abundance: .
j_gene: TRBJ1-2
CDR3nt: TGTGCCAGCAGCGTAGTTGAGGGCGTAAACACCTTC
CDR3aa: CASSVVEGVNTF

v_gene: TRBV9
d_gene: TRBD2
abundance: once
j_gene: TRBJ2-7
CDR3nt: TGTGCCAGCAGCGTAGCGGGAGGGGCTACCGCCTACGAGCAGTACTTC
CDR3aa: CASSVAGGATAYEQYF

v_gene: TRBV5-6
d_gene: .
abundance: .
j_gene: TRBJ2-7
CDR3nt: TGTGCCAGCAGCTATTCCGGTCTCCGTTCCTACGAGCAGTACTTC
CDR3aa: CASSYSGLRSYEQYF

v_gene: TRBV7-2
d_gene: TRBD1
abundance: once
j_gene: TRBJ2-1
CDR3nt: TGTGCCAGCAGCACCGGGACAGGGAGACACAATGAGCAGTTCTTC
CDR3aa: CASSTGTGRHNEQFF

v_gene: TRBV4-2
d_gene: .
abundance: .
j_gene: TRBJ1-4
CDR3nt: TGTGCCAGCAGCCAAGAGGGGGCGCGTGTTGAAAAACTGTTTTTT
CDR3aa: CASSQEGARVEKLFF

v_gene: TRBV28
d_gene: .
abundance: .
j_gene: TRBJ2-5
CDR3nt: TGTGCCAGCAGTTCAAAGACAGGCGTCCAAGAGACCCAGTACTTC
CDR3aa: CASSSKTGVQETQYF

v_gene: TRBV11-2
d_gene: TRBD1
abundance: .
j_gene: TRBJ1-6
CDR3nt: TGTGCCAGCAGCTCACTAAGACAGGGGGGAGGCTCACCCCTCCACTTT
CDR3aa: CASSSLRQGGGSPLHF

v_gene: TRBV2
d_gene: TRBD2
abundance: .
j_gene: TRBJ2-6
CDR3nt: TGTGCCAGCAGTCGGGATAGCGGGAGGGCCTCTGGGGCCAACGTCCTGACTTTC
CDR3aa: CASSRDSGRASGANVLTF

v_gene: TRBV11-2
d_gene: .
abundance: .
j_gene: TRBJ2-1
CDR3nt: TGTGCCAGCAGCTTAGGACTACCTTACAATGAGCAGTTCTTC
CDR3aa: CASSLGLPYNEQFF

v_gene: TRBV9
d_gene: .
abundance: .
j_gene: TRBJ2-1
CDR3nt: TGTGCCAGCAGCCCCCGGGGATATAGGGACAATGAGCAGTTCTTC
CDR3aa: CASSPRGYRDNEQFF

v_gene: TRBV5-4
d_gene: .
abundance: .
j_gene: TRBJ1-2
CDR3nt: TGTGCCAGCAAACCGCAAGGGCAGGGCGACTATGGCTACACCTTC
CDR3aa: CASKPQGQGDYGYTF

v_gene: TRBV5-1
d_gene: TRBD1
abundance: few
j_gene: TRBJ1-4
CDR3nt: TGCGCCAGCAGCACGGGACAGGGTGCGGAAAAACTGTTTTTT
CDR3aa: CASSTGQGAEKLFF

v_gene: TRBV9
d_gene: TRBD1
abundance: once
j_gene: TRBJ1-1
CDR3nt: TGTGCCTCAGGGGGTGGAGCGAACACTGAAGCTTTCTTT
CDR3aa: CASGGGANTEAFF

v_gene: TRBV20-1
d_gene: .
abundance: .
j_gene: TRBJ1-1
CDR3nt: TGCAGTGCTAGTGGGGAGACTGAAGCTTTCTTT
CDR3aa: CSASGETEAFF

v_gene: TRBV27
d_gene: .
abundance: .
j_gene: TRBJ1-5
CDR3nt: TGTGCCAGTGCCGAGGGTGGCAATCAGCCCCAGCATTTT
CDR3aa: CASAEGGNQPQHF

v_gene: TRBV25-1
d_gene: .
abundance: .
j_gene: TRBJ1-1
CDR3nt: TGTGCCAGCAGTGGCCGGGGTGGGTACACTGAAGCTTTCTTT
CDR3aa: CASSGRGGYTEAFF

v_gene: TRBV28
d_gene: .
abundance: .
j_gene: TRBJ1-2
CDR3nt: TGTGCCAGCAGTTTGTCCGCGGCCGGAGACTATGGCTACACCTTC
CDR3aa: CASSLSAAGDYGYTF

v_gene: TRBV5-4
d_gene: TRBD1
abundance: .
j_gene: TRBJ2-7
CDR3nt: TGTGCCAGCAAGGGACAGAGCAACTACGAGCAGTACTTC
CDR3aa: CASKGQSNYEQYF

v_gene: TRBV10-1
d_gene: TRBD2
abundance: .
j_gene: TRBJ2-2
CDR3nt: TGCGCCAGCAGCCCCCAACCCGGACTAGCGGAGAACACCGGGGAGCTGTTTTTT
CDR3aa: CASSPQPGLAENTGELFF

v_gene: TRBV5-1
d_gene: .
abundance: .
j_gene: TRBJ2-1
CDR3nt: TGCGCCAGCAGCTTGGCAGGGATCCCCTACAATGAGCAGTTCTTC
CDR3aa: CASSLAGIPYNEQFF

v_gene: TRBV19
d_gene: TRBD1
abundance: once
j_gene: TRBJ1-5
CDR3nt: TGTGCCAGTAGTATGGGGACAGTCAATTATCAGCCCCAGCATTTT
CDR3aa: CASSMGTVNYQPQHF

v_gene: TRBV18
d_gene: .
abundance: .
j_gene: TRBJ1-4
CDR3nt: TGTGCCAGCTCACCGACAGCAGGGGAAAAACTGTTTTTT
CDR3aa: CASSPTAGEKLFF

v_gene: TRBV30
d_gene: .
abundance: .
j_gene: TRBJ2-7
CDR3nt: TGTGCCTGGAGTGTATCTTCCCACGGGACAAAAAAAGGCTACGAGCAGTACTTC
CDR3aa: CAWSVSSHGTKKGYEQYF

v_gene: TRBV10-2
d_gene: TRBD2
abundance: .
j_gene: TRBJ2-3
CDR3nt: TGCGCCAGCAGTGGCCTCGCTAGCGGGAGGGCGTTGAAATCGGATACGCAGTATTTT
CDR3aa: CASSGLASGRALKSDTQYF

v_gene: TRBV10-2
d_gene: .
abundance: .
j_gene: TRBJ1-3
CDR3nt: TGCGCCAGCAGTGGCCCCGGACAGATCTCTGGAAACACCATATATTTT
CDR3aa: CASSGPGQISGNTIYF

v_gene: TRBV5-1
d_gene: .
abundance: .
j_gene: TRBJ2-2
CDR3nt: TGCGCCAGCAGACGAACCGAACAAAGGAACACCGGGGAGCTGTTTTTT
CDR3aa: CASRRTEQRNTGELFF

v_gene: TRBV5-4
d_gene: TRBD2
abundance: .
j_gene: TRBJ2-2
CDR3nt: TGTGCCAGCAGCTCCGGGACTAAAGGCACCGGGGAGCTGTTTTTT
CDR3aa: CASSSGTKGTGELFF

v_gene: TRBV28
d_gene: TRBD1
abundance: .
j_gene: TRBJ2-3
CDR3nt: TGTGCCAGCAGTAATCGGGGGACAGGAAGCACAGATACGCAGTATTTT
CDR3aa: CASSNRGTGSTDTQYF

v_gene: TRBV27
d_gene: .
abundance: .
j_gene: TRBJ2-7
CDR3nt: TGTGCCAGCAGTCCCCACGGGACTCGCTCCTACGAGCAGTACTTC
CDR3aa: CASSPHGTRSYEQYF